Reported below is one T cell receptor beta chain. V shed 4 bases and J shed 3 bases, with 7 bases lying between them. This CDR3 is built from 13 residues. Germline values: CDR1 SGHTA, CDR2 FQGNSA. This sample was taken from a study of cytomegalovirus exposure and HLA in healthy donors. PCR used 60 Vbeta primers and 13 Jbeta primers. Here immunoSEQ multiplex PCR was the method, and the copy in TCRdb shows in-frame clones only, minus some. This sample has about 110,000 clones, with about four fifths found just once. Sequenced material: PBMCs. The chain recombines TRBV7-2 with TRBJ1-5; D ambiguous. This clonotype was sampled from a man aged 25-45 years in good health and CMV-seronegative. DNA of the CDR3: TGTGCCAGCAGCTCGCGGGCCAATCAGCCCCAGCATTTT. It codes for CASSSRANQPQHF.